The sequence of this T cell receptor (beta chain) was determined in a study of T cell responses to AZD1222 COVID-19 vaccine. Only in-frame clones appear in the TCRdb table, and some are missing; sequencing was by immunoSEQ multiplex PCR. This table holds about 180,000 clones, roughly 92% found once. The V gene end was trimmed by 5 bases and the J gene end by 5 bases; junction bases not matched to a gene: 8. Per germline, CDR1 MNHEY and CDR2 SMNVEV (reference sequence). This CDR3 is built from 15 residues. The source of this sequence is an adult in good health. The chain uses TRBV27 and TRBJ1-1, with TRBD1 matching over 10 bases. The sequencing used peripheral blood, collected on day 0 of AZD1222 vaccination. The DNA of the CDR3 is TGTGCCAGCAGTACCCGATGGACAGGGGGAACTGAAGCTTTCTTT. It yields the protein CASSTRWTGGTEAFF.